This T cell receptor (beta chain) was captured in a study of human T cells and chemical hapten exposure (dated by TCRdb to the early 2020s). Concerning the study at large: Libraries were pooled for sequencing, and per-sample TCR yields varied mainly because of small differences in library volumes within the pool. In alopecia patients, the study followed how the peripheral blood TCR repertoire changed in vivo over primary and secondary sensitization to diphenylcyclopropenone (DPC), a hapten. Each blood RNA sample was used to sequence both TCR alpha and TCR beta chains.

Interpreted using the paper, the time point label stands for: healthy volunteer bleed at 2 weeks. Unfractionated whole blood was collected in Tempus Blood RNA tubes, and total RNA was extracted from that blood. As TCR sequencing controls, five healthy volunteers were used, with blood taken at day 0, 2 weeks and 6 weeks. Overall study results and their limits: The number of TCRs above 1 in 1000 frequency did not change with DPC sensitization; there was no evidence of global repertoire structure alterations. Repeated subsampling changed both the strength of the expansion versus patch-test correlation and the threshold at which the correlation became significant.

In the germline V gene, CDR1 corresponds to SGHTA and CDR2 to FQGNSA. The V end gives up 2 bases and the J end 0 bases, leaving 5 bases in the junction not matched to a gene. The CDR3 runs 16 amino acids, cysteine and phenylalanine included. Left in the record is the CDR3 DNA by itself, 48 bases read in frame from the first base. Receptor amplification or capture employed RACE. The instrument given in TCRdb is NextSeq 500. Library preparation attached unique molecular identifiers to individual cDNA molecules for quantitative, reproducible TCR counting. The authors' pipeline ran thus. A median of roughly 98,000 TCRs per sample was observed, with a range of roughly 23,224 to 750,000. V, J and CDR3 annotation of the TCR reads was performed with the Decombinator software suite. For PS versus PT1 abundance plots, all samples were subsampled to the same number of TCRs (28,000). Expanded TCRs were defined as absent before sensitization and observed at least eight times at the 2-week time point. In-frame beta chains were kept once TCRdb had trimmed the public reads at Q25 with fastp and called clones with MiXCR. Under each unique CDR3 protein, matching rows form one entry showing the most common genes and DNA. These V and J calls rely on TCRdb rather than the paper's analysis. This sample has about 41,000 distinct CDR3 sequences in its table, and nearly 4.5% of those were observed once. 5.8% of the sample goes to the ten largest clones.

This clonotype was seen repeatedly, ten times or more. The antigen it recognizes is unknown. No much larger clone exists at a distance of one base, and base qualities are not known. The sequence was collected from a human donor in good health. Some clones in this sample may be carry-over from other donors' samples. In this chain, TRBV7-2 is recombined with TRBJ2-3; a stretch of 7 junction bases matches TRBD2. Sequences were obtained from whole blood. The DNA sequence is TGTGCCAGCAGCTTATCGCAGCGGGGAAGCACAGATACGCAGTATTTT. Its protein is CASSLSQRGSTDTQYF.